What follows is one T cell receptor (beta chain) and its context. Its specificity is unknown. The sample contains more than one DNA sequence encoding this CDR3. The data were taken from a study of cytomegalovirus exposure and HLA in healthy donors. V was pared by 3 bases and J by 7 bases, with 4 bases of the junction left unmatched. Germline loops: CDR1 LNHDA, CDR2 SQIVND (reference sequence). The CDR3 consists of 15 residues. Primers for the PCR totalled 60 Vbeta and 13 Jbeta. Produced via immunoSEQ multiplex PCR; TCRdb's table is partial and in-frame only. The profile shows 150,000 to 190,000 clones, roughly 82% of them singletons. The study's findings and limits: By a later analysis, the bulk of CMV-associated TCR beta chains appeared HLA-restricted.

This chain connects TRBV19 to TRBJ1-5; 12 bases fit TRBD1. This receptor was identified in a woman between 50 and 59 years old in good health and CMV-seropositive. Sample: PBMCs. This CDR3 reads CASSIGTGGVQPQHF. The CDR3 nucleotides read TGTGCCAGTAGTATCGGGACAGGGGGCGTACAGCCCCAGCATTTT. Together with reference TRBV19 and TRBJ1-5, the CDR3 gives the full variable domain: DGGITQSPKYLFRKEGQNVTLSCEQNLNHDAMYWYRQDPGQGLRLIYYSQIVNDFQKGDIAEGYSVSREKKESFPLTVTSAQKNPTAFYLCASSIGTGGVQPQHFGDGTRLSIL.